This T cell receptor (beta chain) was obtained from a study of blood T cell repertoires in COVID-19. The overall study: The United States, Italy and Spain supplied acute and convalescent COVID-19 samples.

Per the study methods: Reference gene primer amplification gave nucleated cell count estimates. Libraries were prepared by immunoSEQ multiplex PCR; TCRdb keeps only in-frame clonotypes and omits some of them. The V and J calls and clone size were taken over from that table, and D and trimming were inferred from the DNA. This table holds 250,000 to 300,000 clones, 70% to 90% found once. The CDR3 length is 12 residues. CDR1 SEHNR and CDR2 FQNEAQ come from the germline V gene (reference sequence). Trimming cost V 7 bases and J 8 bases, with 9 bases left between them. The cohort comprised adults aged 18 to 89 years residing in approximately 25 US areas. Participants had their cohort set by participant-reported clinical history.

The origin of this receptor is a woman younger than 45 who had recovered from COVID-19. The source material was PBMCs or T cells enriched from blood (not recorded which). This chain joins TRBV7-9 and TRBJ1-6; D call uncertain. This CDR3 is CASTGGYSPLHF. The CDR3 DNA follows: TGTGCCAGCACGGGCGGGTATTCACCCCTCCACTTT.